This T cell receptor beta chain was sequenced for a study of T cells in Graves' hyperthyroidism and ophthalmopathy. TCR beta CDR3 regions were amplified from RNA transcripts. First-round RT-PCR with HTBI primers amplified the TCR CDR3 region. MiXCR was run by TCRdb on the multiplex PCR reads, yielding one entry per CDR3 protein. This table has approximately 590,000 distinct CDR3 sequences, 15% to 17% appearing once. This clonotype showed up many times. Its antigen is currently unknown. Study observations and caveats: Ophthalmopathy got predicted by the model a median about 6.5 months before its onset. Ophthalmopathy and stable hyperthyroidism were told apart by a 13 V-J model. Most thyroid clonotypes expanded above 0.001 appeared in blood too.

The CDR3 totals 16 residues. The ends were cut back, 3 bases at V and 6 bases at J, with 22 bases in the middle. Germline V gives CDR1 GTSNPN, CDR2 SVGIG (reference sequence). Based on clinical symptoms, serum thyroxine and TRAb, thyroid ultrasound and orbital computed tomography, diagnoses were reached. The material sequenced was blood. J is TRBJ2-3 and V is TRBV30; D gene ambiguous. The TCR was taken from a woman younger than 45 with Graves' hyperthyroidism. CDR3 sequence: CAWSSRVVRLSDTQYF. The CDR3 DNA is TGTGCCTGGAGCAGTAGGGTTGTTCGGCTTTCGGATACGCAGTATTTT.